The 27 T cell receptor beta chains listed next were all sequenced from one sample in a study of cytomegalovirus exposure and HLA in healthy donors. Some clones are missing from TCRdb's copy, which holds only in-frame ones; the method was immunoSEQ multiplex PCR. Here the sample spans 150,000 to 170,000 clones, 65% to 90% being singletons. Sequencing was performed on PBMCs. These receptors were taken from a man aged 18-30 years in good health and CMV-seropositive.

The gene calls are TRBV30 and TRBJ1-1, with 7 nucleotides matching TRBD1. CDR3 size: 19 residues. The V gene's germline CDR1 is GTSNPN and CDR2 SVGIG (reference sequence). The J segment lost 5 bases and the V segment lost 3 bases, leaving 24 bases of the junction unmatched. CDR3 sequence (DNA): TGTGCCTGGAGCCGTCAACCCCACTTCCAACCAGGGGGGCGAACTGAAGCTTTCTTT. Translating gives CAWSRQPHFQPGGRTEAFF.

The CDR3 sequence: CASSQDGGLDIGSEYF. For the CDR3, the DNA is TGTGCCAGCAGCCAAGATGGGGGCCTGGATATTGGGAGCGAGTACTTC. This chain connects TRBV4-2 to TRBJ2-7; the D gene is possibly TRBD1 (6 bases). Germline V lookup: CDR1 LGHNA, CDR2 YNFKEQ. V dropped 0 bases and J dropped 11 bases, with 23 bases sitting between them. This CDR3 has 16 residues.

This clone was found once. V and J are TRBV4-1 and TRBJ2-1, with a possible D match to TRBD1 (5 bases). CDR3 length: 14 residues. In germline, CDR1 is MGHRA, CDR2 YSYEKL. V lost 3 bases and J 4 bases, leaving 10 bases between the germline ends. The CDR3 DNA is TGCGCCAGCAGCCATTCCAGGGCGTACAATGAGCAGTTCTTC. Amino acid sequence: CASSHSRAYNEQFF.

The rearrangement uses TRBV6-5 and TRBJ2-5; TRBD1 matches at 9 bases. Germline CDR1 MNHEY, CDR2 SVGAGI. This CDR3 region has 14 residues. V was pared by 2 bases and J by 5 bases, with 3 bases of the junction left unmatched. In nucleotides, the CDR3 is TGTGCCAGCAGTTACGGGACAGGGTCTGAGACCCAGTACTTC. This translates into CASSYGTGSETQYF.

This chain connects TRBV15 to TRBJ2-1; a possible D gene is TRBD2 (5 bases). Germline lookup yields CDR1 LNHNV and CDR2 YYDKDF (reference sequence). V was trimmed by 6 bases and J by 7 bases, leaving 19 bases between them. The CDR3 has 15 residues. This CDR3 reads CATSEGLATGNEQFF. In nucleotides, the CDR3 is TGTGCCACCAGTGAAGGGCTAGCAACGGGGAATGAGCAGTTCTTC.

V is TRBV4-1 and J is TRBJ2-1; the match to TRBD2 covers 10 bases. Trimming took 2 bases from V and 4 from J; bases not matched to a gene: 11. Germline CDR1 MGHRA, CDR2 YSYEKL. This CDR3 is 18 amino acids long. For the CDR3, the DNA is TGCGCCAGCAGCCAAAGTCGGATAGCGGGGGGATCGTACAATGAGCAGTTCTTC. It encodes CASSQSRIAGGSYNEQFF.

The rearrangement links TRBV7-2 to TRBJ2-7; weak D call: TRBD2 (6 bases). The CDR3 contains 15 residues. V was trimmed by 2 bases and J by 1 base, leaving 12 bases between them. Germline V gene sequence: CDR1 SGHTA, CDR2 FQGNSA. This CDR3 is CASSLYGGESYEQYF. In DNA form, the CDR3 reads TGTGCCAGCAGCTTATACGGGGGAGAATCCTACGAGCAGTACTTC.

The CDR3, as DNA: TGTGCCAGCAGCTTAGGCGGGGCGGGCGGAGAGACCCAGTACTTC. This gives the protein CASSLGGAGGETQYF. This chain uses TRBV7-2 with TRBJ2-5; D is perhaps TRBD2 (6 bases). CDR3 length: 15 residues. Germline loops: CDR1 SGHTA, CDR2 FQGNSA. V was cut by 1 base and J by 4 bases, with 13 bases left in between.

V gene TRBV7-2 combines with J gene TRBJ2-3; 7 nucleotides line up with TRBD2. After removal of 5 bases from V and 6 bases from J, the junction contained 20 bases not matched to a gene. The CDR3 length is 18 residues. CDR1 SGHTA and CDR2 FQGNSA come from the germline V gene. CDR3 amino acids: CASSRHAGLGLEKDTQYF. In DNA, the CDR3 is TGTGCCAGCAGCCGACACGCCGGACTAGGATTGGAGAAGGATACGCAGTATTTT.

The chain uses TRBV7-2 and TRBJ2-5; D call uncertain. Germline V gene lookup returns CDR1 SGHTA and CDR2 FQGNSA. The V end lost 5 bases, the J end lost 5 bases, and 15 bases lay between the germline ends. This CDR3 is built from 14 residues. The DNA for the CDR3 is TGTGCCAGCAGCCCGGTACCTCCCGGGGAGACCCAGTACTTC. It is translated as CASSPVPPGETQYF. Combining the CDR3 with reference TRBV7-2 and TRBJ2-5 gives the whole variable domain GAGVSQSPSNKVTEKGKDVELRCDPISGHTALYWYRQSLGQGLEFLIYFQGNSAPDKSGLPSDRFSAERTGGSVSTLTIQRTQQEDSAVYLCASSPVPPGETQYFGPGTRLLVL.

DNA of the CDR3: TGCGCCAGCAGCCCGGGGGGCGGGAGTGGGTATGAGCAGTTCTTC. Its translation is CASSPGGGSGYEQFF. The chain is built from TRBV5-1 and TRBJ2-1, with D maybe TRBD2 (7 bases). The CDR3 is 15 residues long. V was clipped by 4 bases and J by 8 bases, with 19 bases between them. Germline assignment: CDR1 SGHRS and CDR2 YFSETQ.

This clone is a singleton in its sample. The chain couples TRBV5-1 to TRBJ1-2, with 10 bases fitting TRBD1. The germline CDR1 and CDR2 sequences are SGHRS and YFSETQ. The CDR3 loop spans 15 amino acids. V lost 0 bases to trimming and J lost 4 bases; unmatched junction nucleotides: 3. CDR3 nucleotide sequence: TGCGCCAGCAGCTTGGGACAGGGGGCAGGCTATGGCTACACCTTC. The encoded protein is CASSLGQGAGYGYTF. Combining the CDR3 with reference TRBV5-1 and TRBJ1-2 gives the whole variable domain KAGVTQTPRYLIKTRGQQVTLSCSPISGHRSVSWYQQTPGQGLQFLFEYFSETQRNKGNFPGRFSGRQFSNSRSEMNVSTLELGDSALYLCASSLGQGAGYGYTFGSGTRLTVV.

The V and J genes are TRBV9 and TRBJ1-1, with 8 bases identical to TRBD1. This CDR3 has 15 amino acids. Germline values: CDR1 SGDLS, CDR2 YYNGEE. The junction had 9 bases not matched to a gene; V was cut back by 4 bases and J by 4 bases. CDR3 sequence reads: CASSPETGVSTEAFF. CDR3 nucleotide sequence: TGTGCCAGCAGCCCGGAGACAGGGGTTAGCACTGAAGCTTTCTTT.

The chain has TRBV4-1 and TRBJ2-1, with 9 bases identical to TRBD2. Germline CDR1 reads MGHRA; CDR2 reads YSYEKL. Trimming took 4 bases from V and 2 from J; bases not matched to a gene: 6. The CDR3 runs 16 residues. CDR3 protein: CASSPRAGGTYNEQFF. The CDR3 nucleotides are TGCGCCAGCAGCCCCCGGGCGGGGGGGACCTACAATGAGCAGTTCTTC.

The chain has TRBV5-1 and TRBJ2-7, with D possibly being TRBD2 (5 bases). The CDR3 sequence is 13 residues long. Trimming left V 4 bases short and J 2 bases short, with 10 bases between. Germline V gives CDR1 SGHRS, CDR2 YFSETQ. CDR3 region: CASSKEDTYEQYF. Written as DNA, the CDR3 is TGCGCCAGCAGCAAGGAGGATACCTACGAGCAGTACTTC.

In regard to this clone: Within the sample, other DNA sequences also encode this same CDR3. This chain uses TRBV7-9 with TRBJ2-7; 11 bases map to TRBD2. CDR3 length: 16 residues. Germline CDR1 and CDR2: SEHNR and FQNEAQ (reference sequence). Trimming took 1 base from V and 0 from J; bases not matched to a gene: 2. Written as DNA, the CDR3 is TGTGCCAGCAGCTTAGGTACTAGCGGGAGCTCCTACGAGCAGTACTTC. Protein sequence: CASSLGTSGSSYEQYF.

A note on this clone: A junction boundary mismatches the germline segment, possibly from a read error. The V and J genes are TRBV2 and TRBJ2-7, with 12 nucleotides matching TRBD1. The germline CDR1 and CDR2 sequences are SNHLY and FYNNEI. The CDR3 covers 12 residues. DNA of the CDR3: TGTGCCAGCAGTGCGGGACAGGGGGCCGTCTATTTC. Translating it yields CASSAGQGAVYF.

V is TRBV19 and J is TRBJ1-1, with TRBD1 matching 8 bases. The CDR3 is made up of 13 amino acids. Germline values: CDR1 LNHDA, CDR2 SQIVND (reference sequence). V was clipped by 5 bases and J by 5 bases; unmatched bases: 4. The CDR3 region has the DNA TGTGCCAGTAGTTTACAGGGGGGTACTGAAGCTTTCTTT. Encoded protein: CASSLQGGTEAFF.

This chain links TRBV5-6 with TRBJ2-7; 9 bases agree with TRBD1. Germline values: CDR1 SGHDT, CDR2 YYEEEE. V lost 0 bases and J lost 5; bases outside the gene matches: 9. The CDR3 consists of 16 residues. In nucleotides, the CDR3 is TGTGCCAGCAGCTTGGCCCCCGGGACAGGGTGGAACGAGCAGTACTTC. Its protein product is CASSLAPGTGWNEQYF.

This rearrangement joins TRBV7-9 to TRBJ1-1, with 7 nucleotides matching TRBD1. The CDR3 is 14 amino acids. Per the germline V gene, CDR1 is SEHNR and CDR2 is FQNEAQ (reference sequence). The V segment lost 4 bases and the J segment 2 bases; nucleotides outside the gene matches: 4. The CDR3 is CASSYGDSNTEAFF. The DNA for the CDR3 is TGTGCCAGCAGCTATGGGGACAGCAACACTGAAGCTTTCTTT. Together with reference TRBV7-9 and TRBJ1-1, the CDR3 gives the full variable domain: DTGVSQNPRHKITKRGQNVTFRCDPISEHNRLYWYRQTLGQGPEFLTYFQNEAQLEKSRLLSDRFSAERPKGSFSTLEIQRTEQGDSAMYLCASSYGDSNTEAFFGQGTRLTVV.

V is TRBV9 and J is TRBJ2-2, with D hard to call. This CDR3 has 14 amino acids. Germline V gene lookup returns CDR1 SGDLS and CDR2 YYNGEE. Trimming took 2 bases from V and 3 from J, leaving 8 bases between them. The CDR3 DNA follows: TGTGCCAGCAGCGTTCGGGTGGACACCGGGGAGCTGTTTTTT. The encoded protein is CASSVRVDTGELFF.

The chain combines TRBV7-3 with TRBJ2-1, with 10 bases lining up with TRBD2. Trimming cost V 5 bases and J 9 bases; bases outside gene matches: 7. This CDR3 region has 14 residues. Germline assignment: CDR1 SGHTA and CDR2 FQGTGA. CDR3 loop: CASSELAGGAEQFF. The DNA for the CDR3 is TGTGCCAGCAGCGAATTAGCGGGGGGAGCTGAGCAGTTCTTC. Supplemented by reference TRBV7-3 and TRBJ2-1, the full variable domain reads GAGVSQTPSNKVTEKGKYVELRCDPISGHTALYWYRQSLGQGPEFLIYFQGTGAADDSGLPNDRFFAVRPEGSVSTLKIQRTERGDSAVYLCASSELAGGAEQFFGPGTRLTVL.

The chain uses TRBV5-6 and TRBJ1-1; the D is unclear. Trimming pared 0 bases from V and 1 base from J, leaving 7 bases between. Germline assignment: CDR1 SGHDT and CDR2 YYEEEE. The CDR3 spans 14 residues. CDR3 protein: CASSLVSENTEAFF. CDR3 DNA: TGTGCCAGCAGCTTGGTATCAGAGAACACTGAAGCTTTCTTT.

The chain is built from TRBV29-1 and TRBJ2-3; tentative D call: TRBD2 (5 bases). V lost 6 bases and J lost 0, with 10 bases in between. CDR3 length equals 13 residues. The V gene's germline CDR1 is SQVTM and CDR2 ANQGSEA. The CDR3 DNA reads as TGCAGCGTGGACTTAGGGAGCACAGATACGCAGTATTTT. Amino acids: CSVDLGSTDTQYF.

The genes are TRBV11-3 and TRBJ1-2; D might be TRBD1 (6 bases). Trimming pared 1 base from V and 4 bases from J, leaving 13 bases between. Germline V gives CDR1 SGHNT, CDR2 YENEEA. The CDR3 totals 15 residues. The CDR3 loop is CASSLVGGRAYGYTF. CDR3 nucleotide sequence: TGTGCCAGCAGCTTAGTGGGGGGGCGCGCCTATGGCTACACCTTC.

V and J are TRBV6-1 and TRBJ2-5, with 8 bases matching TRBD2. CDR3 size: 15 residues. The germline V gene has CDR1 MNHNS and CDR2 SASEGT. V was clipped by 6 bases and J by 4 bases; unmatched bases: 10. CDR3 amino acids: CASSLEPGLGETQYF. In nucleotides, the CDR3 is TGTGCCAGCAGCCTAGAACCGGGACTAGGAGAGACCCAGTACTTC.

The chain recombines TRBV15 with TRBJ2-2, with a tentative D call TRBD1 (6 bases). This CDR3 contains 13 residues. Germline lookup yields CDR1 LNHNV and CDR2 YYDKDF (reference sequence). Between the trimmed V and J ends, which lost 3 bases and 10 bases, there was a span of 12 bases. The CDR3 reads CATSRGDKLELFF. For the CDR3, the DNA is TGTGCCACCAGCAGGGGGGACAAGTTGGAGCTGTTTTTT.